The TCR beta chain described here comes from a study of metastatic and nonmetastatic thyroid tumors. Study as a whole: Samples came from malignant and benign thyroid patients, and repertoires were compared across blood and tumor or nodule tissue.

Every patient was untreated before thyroid surgery. Many counts were recorded for this clone. What it recognizes is unknown. In the authors' methods: The study's classifier, a distant-metastasis tool for papillary thyroid cancer, was built using CDR3 differences across clinicopathological groups. TCRdb re-analyzed the PCR reads using MiXCR. What appears here as the V and J calls and clone size reflects TCRdb's work, not the paper's. The table records around 30,000 clones, around 25% of them present only once. The V segment lost 5 bases and the J segment 5 bases; nucleotides outside the gene matches: 7. Germline V gene data show CDR1 as DFQATT and CDR2 as SNEGSKA (reference sequence). The CDR3 is 13 amino acids. General study findings and limits: Compared with benign nodules, malignant thyroid tumors were reported to have significantly higher TCR beta diversity in both blood and tumor.

Source material: blood. The rearrangement links TRBV20-1 to TRBJ1-1, with 8 bases that match TRBD1. This TCR came from a female donor with papillary thyroid cancer or a benign thyroid nodule (not recorded which). Some clones in this sample may be carry-over from other donors' samples. The DNA for the CDR3 is TGCAGTGCTGACAGGGGTGGATTGACTGAAGCTTTCTTT. Protein product: CSADRGGLTEAFF.